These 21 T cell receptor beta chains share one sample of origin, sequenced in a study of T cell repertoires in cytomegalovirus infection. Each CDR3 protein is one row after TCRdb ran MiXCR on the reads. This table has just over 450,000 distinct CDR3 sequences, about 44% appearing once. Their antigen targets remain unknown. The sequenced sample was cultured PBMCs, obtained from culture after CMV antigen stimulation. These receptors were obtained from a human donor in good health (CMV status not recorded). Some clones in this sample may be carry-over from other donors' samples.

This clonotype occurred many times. DNA of the CDR3: TGTGCCAGCAGCCATCAGGGACTAGCGGGAGGCTGGGGAGGGACCGGGGAGCTGTTTTTT. As protein: CASSHQGLAGGWGGTGELFF. J is TRBJ2-2 and V is TRBV7-2; 15 bases are shared with TRBD2. The germline V gene encodes CDR1 SGHTA and CDR2 FQGNSA. J lost 5 bases, V lost 5 bases, and 15 bases had no gene match. The CDR3 is 20 amino acids.

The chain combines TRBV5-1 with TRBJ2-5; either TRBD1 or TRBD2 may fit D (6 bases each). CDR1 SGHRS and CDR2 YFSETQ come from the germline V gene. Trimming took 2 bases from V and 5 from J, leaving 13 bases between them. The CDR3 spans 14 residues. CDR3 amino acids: CASSFGGASETQYF. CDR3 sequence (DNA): TGCGCCAGCAGCTTCGGGGGCGCTTCTGAGACCCAGTACTTC.

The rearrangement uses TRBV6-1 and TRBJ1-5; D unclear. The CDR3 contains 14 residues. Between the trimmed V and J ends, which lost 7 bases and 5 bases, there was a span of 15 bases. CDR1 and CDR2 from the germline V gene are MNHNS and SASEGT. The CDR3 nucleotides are TGTGCCAGCAATCCCAATGGTTTCCATCAGCCCCAGCATTTT. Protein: CASNPNGFHQPQHF.

The CDR3 DNA sequence: TGTGCCAGCAGCCCTCCGGGACAGCTCTTTGAGCAGTTCTTC. The encoded protein is CASSPPGQLFEQFF. J is TRBJ2-1 and V is TRBV6-2 or TRBV6-3, with 7 nucleotides matching TRBD1. Losses at the gene ends were 6 bases for V and 9 bases for J; bases not matched to a gene: 11. The CDR3 has 14 residues. Per germline, CDR1 MNHEY and CDR2 SVGEGT.

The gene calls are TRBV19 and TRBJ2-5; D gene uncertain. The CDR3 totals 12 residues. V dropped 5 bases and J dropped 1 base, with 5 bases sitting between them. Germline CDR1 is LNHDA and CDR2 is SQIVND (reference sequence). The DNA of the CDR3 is TGTGCCAGTAGTGATCGCCAAGAGACCCAGTACTTC. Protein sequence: CASSDRQETQYF.

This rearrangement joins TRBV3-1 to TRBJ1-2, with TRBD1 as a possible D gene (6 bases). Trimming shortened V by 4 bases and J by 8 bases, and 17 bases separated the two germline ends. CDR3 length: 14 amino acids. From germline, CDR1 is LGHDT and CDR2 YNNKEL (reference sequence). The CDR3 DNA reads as TGTGCCAGCAGCCCCGGAGGGGGGGCGCGGGGCTACACCTTC. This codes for CASSPGGGARGYTF.

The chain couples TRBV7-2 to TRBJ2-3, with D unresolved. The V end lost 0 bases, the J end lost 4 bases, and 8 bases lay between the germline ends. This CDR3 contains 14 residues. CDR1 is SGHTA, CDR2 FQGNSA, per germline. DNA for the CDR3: TGTGCCAGCAGCTTAGCGAAAGGCGCAGATACGCAGTATTTT. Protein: CASSLAKGADTQYF.

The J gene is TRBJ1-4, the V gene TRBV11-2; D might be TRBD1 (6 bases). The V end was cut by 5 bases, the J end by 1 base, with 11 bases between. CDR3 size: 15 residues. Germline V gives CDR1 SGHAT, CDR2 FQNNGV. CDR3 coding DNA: TGTGCCAGCAGCCGCCAGACAGGAACTAATGAAAAACTGTTTTTT. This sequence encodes CASSRQTGTNEKLFF. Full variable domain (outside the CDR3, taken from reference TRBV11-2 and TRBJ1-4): EAGVAQSPRYKIIEKRQSVAFWCNPISGHATLYWYQQILGQGPKLLIQFQNNGVVDDSQLPKDRFSAERLKGVDSTLKIQPAKLEDSAVYLCASSRQTGTNEKLFFGSGTQLSVL.

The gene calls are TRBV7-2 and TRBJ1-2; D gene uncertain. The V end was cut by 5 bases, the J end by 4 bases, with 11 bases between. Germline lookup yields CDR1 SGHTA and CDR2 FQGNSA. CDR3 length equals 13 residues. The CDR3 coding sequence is TGTGCCAGCAGCGGGGTTAGACTCTATGGCTACACCTTC. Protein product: CASSGVRLYGYTF.

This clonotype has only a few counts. This CDR3 is CASSAEGFGTEAFF. DNA of the CDR3: TGTGCCAGCAGCGCCGAGGGGTTTGGCACTGAAGCTTTCTTT. The chain couples TRBV7-8 to TRBJ1-1; weak D call: TRBD1 (5 bases). Germline loops: CDR1 SGHVS, CDR2 FQNEAQ. The CDR3 length is 14 residues. V was pared by 5 bases and J by 4 bases, with 14 bases between.

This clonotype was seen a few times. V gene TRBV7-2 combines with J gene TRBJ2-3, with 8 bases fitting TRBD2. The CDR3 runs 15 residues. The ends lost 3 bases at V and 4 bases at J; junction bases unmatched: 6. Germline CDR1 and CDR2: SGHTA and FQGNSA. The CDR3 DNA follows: TGTGCCAGCAGCTTCTCAGCGGGACTAGCAGATACGCAGTATTTT. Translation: CASSFSAGLADTQYF.

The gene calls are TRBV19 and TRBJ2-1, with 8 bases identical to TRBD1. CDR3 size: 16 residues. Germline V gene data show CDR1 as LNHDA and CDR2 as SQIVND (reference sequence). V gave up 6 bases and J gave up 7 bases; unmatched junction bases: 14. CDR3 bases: TGTGCCAGTAGACAAACAGGGGGTAGTTTCTTTAATGAGCAGTTCTTC. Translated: CASRQTGGSFFNEQFF.

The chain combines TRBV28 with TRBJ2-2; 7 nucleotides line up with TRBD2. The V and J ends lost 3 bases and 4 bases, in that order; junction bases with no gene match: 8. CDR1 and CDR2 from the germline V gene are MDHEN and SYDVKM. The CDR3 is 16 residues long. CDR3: CASSFTGRGGTGELFF. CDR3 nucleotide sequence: TGTGCCAGCAGTTTCACCGGTCGCGGGGGCACCGGGGAGCTGTTTTTT.

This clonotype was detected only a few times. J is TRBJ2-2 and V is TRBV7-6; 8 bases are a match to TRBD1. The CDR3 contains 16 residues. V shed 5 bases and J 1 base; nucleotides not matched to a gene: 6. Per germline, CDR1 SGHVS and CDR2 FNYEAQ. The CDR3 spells CASSQLGTGNTGELFF. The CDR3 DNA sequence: TGTGCCAGCAGCCAGCTAGGGACAGGGAACACCGGGGAGCTGTTTTTT.

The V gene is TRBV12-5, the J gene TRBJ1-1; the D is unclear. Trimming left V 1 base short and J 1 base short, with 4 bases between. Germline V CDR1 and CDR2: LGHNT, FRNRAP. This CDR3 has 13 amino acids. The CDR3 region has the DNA TGTGCTAGTGGTTTGGACCCGAACACTGAAGCTTTCTTT. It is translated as CASGLDPNTEAFF.

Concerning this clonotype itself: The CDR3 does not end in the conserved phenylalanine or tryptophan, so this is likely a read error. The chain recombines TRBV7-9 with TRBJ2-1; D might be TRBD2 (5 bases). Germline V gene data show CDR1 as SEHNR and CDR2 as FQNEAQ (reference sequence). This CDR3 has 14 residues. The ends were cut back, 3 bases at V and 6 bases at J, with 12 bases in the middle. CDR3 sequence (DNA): TGTGCCAGCAGCTTTCCCTCTGGAGGCAATGAGCAGTTCATC. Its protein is CASSFPSGGNEQFI.

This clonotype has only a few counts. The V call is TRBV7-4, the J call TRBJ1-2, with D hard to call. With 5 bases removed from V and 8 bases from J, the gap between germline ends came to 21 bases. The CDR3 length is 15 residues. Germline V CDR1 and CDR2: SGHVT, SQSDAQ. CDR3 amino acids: CASSGENPNYGGYTF. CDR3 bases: TGTGCCAGCAGCGGAGAGAACCCCAACTATGGCGGCTACACCTTC.

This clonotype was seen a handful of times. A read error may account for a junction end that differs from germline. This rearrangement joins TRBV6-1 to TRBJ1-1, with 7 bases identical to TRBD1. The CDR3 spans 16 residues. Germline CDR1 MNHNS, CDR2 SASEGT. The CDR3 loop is CASSELTGLMNIEAFF. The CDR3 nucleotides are TGTGCCAGCAGTGAATTGACAGGGTTGATGAACATTGAAGCTTTCTTT.

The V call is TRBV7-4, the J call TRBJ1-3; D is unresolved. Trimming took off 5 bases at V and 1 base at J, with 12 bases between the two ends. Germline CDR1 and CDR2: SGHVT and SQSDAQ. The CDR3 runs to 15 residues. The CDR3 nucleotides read TGTGCCAGCAGCGAGGTAGGGCCGTCTGGAAACACCATATATTTT. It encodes CASSEVGPSGNTIYF.

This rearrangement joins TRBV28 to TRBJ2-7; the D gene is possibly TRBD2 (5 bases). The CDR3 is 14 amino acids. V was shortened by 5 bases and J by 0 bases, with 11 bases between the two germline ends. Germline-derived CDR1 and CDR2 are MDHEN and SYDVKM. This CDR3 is CASSGLGSSYEQYF. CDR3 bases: TGTGCCAGCAGTGGTCTAGGGAGCTCCTACGAGCAGTACTTC.

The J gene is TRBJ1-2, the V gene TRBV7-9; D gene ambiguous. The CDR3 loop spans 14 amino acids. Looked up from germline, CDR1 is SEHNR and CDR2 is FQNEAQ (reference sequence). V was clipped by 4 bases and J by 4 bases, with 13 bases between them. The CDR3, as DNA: TGTGCCAGCAGCTCAGAAGACGGCCGCTATGGCTACACCTTC. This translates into CASSSEDGRYGYTF.